These 17 T cell receptor beta chains share one sample of origin, sequenced in a study of circulating and synovial CD4+ cells in juvenile arthritis. This table comes from immunoSEQ multiplex PCR, and its TCRdb copy is limited to in-frame clones, with some not included. The data contain about 33,000 clones, 90% to 95% of them seen just once; the ten biggest clones take up 0.16%. What was sequenced was CD4+ T cells from blood. Source of these receptors: a human donor with juvenile idiopathic arthritis.

CDR3 in DNA: TGTGCCAGCAGTTCACAGAAAAACATTCAGTACTTC. Its translation: CASSSQKNIQYF. V and J are TRBV28 and TRBJ2-4; no definite D call. The CDR3 consists of 12 residues. The V gene lost 4 bases and the J gene lost 4 bases, with 5 bases spanning the gap. Germline V gives CDR1 MDHEN, CDR2 SYDVKM.

There are a few counts of this clone. CDR3 bases: TGTGCCAGTAGGGACAATAATGAAAAACTGTTTTTT. It specifies CASRDNNEKLFF. The chain recombines TRBV19 with TRBJ1-4, with D maybe TRBD1 (5 bases). The CDR3 sequence is 12 residues long. Germline V CDR1 and CDR2: LNHDA, SQIVND (reference sequence). V was clipped by 6 bases and J by 4 bases, with 6 bases between them. Looking up the rest from reference TRBV19 and TRBJ1-4 gives the full variable domain: DGGITQSPKYLFRKEGQNVTLSCEQNLNHDAMYWYRQDPGQGLRLIYYSQIVNDFQKGDIAEGYSVSREKKESFPLTVTSAQKNPTAFYLCASRDNNEKLFFGSGTQLSVL.

This sequence joins TRBV7-8 and TRBJ1-1, with D unresolved. The CDR3 runs to 14 residues. The ends were cut back, 2 bases at V and 1 base at J, with 8 bases in the middle. Germline V CDR1 and CDR2: SGHVS, FQNEAQ. The DNA of the CDR3 is TGTGCCAGCAGCTTACGGTACGGGAACACTGAAGCTTTCTTT. This sequence encodes CASSLRYGNTEAFF.

This sequence joins TRBV4-2 and TRBJ2-7; 7 positions match TRBD1. Germline V gene data show CDR1 as LGHNA and CDR2 as YNFKEQ. V was clipped by 3 bases and J by 3 bases; unmatched bases: 11. CDR3 length equals 16 residues. The CDR3 loop is CASSQSTGDMVYEQYF. DNA for the CDR3: TGTGCCAGCAGCCAGTCAACAGGGGATATGGTCTACGAGCAGTACTTC.

The chain joins TRBV2 to TRBJ1-1, with D maybe TRBD1 (5 bases). Trimming shortened V by 1 base and J by 8 bases, and 17 bases separated the two germline ends. The germline gives CDR1 SNHLY, CDR2 FYNNEI. The CDR3 is made up of 15 amino acids. The CDR3 spells CASSEVRGPDGEAFF. The CDR3 coding sequence is TGTGCCAGCAGTGAAGTAAGGGGCCCTGACGGGGAAGCTTTCTTT.

This clone has a single count. V usage is TRBV28 and J usage is TRBJ2-7; TRBD1 matches 8 bases. This CDR3 spans 14 amino acids. V gave up 4 bases and J gave up 2 bases; unmatched junction bases: 4. Germline V CDR1 and CDR2: MDHEN, SYDVKM. The CDR3 is CASSSGTGTYEQYF. DNA for the CDR3: TGTGCCAGCAGTTCCGGGACAGGAACCTACGAGCAGTACTTC.

V usage is TRBV5-5 and J usage is TRBJ2-1, with 8 bases identical to TRBD1. CDR1 is SGHKS and CDR2 is YYEKEE in the germline V gene (reference sequence). The trim removed 0 bases at V and 10 bases at J, leaving 3 bases unmatched. The CDR3 consists of 13 residues. The DNA for the CDR3 is TGTGCCAGCAGCTTGGGGACAGGGCGGGAGCAGTTCTTC. Amino acid sequence: CASSLGTGREQFF.

This sequence joins TRBV27 and TRBJ1-1, with D tentatively TRBD1 (6 bases). The germline CDR1 and CDR2 sequences are MNHEY and SMNVEV (reference sequence). The CDR3 is made up of 15 amino acids. Trimming pared 1 base from V and 0 bases from J, leaving 9 bases between. In DNA form, the CDR3 reads TGTGCCAGCAGTTTATTGGACAGAATGAACACTGAAGCTTTCTTT. As protein: CASSLLDRMNTEAFF.

This rearrangement joins TRBV7-9 to TRBJ2-5, with D tentatively TRBD1 (6 bases). The germline V gene has CDR1 SEHNR and CDR2 FQNEAQ (reference sequence). The CDR3 length is 14 residues. Trimming took 2 bases from V and 5 from J, leaving 12 bases between them. This CDR3 is CASSLSDRGETQYF. CDR3 nucleotide sequence: TGTGCCAGCAGCTTATCGGACAGAGGGGAGACCCAGTACTTC. Looking up the rest from reference TRBV7-9 and TRBJ2-5 gives the full variable domain: DTGVSQNPRHKITKRGQNVTFRCDPISEHNRLYWYRQTLGQGPEFLTYFQNEAQLEKSRLLSDRFSAERPKGSFSTLEIQRTEQGDSAMYLCASSLSDRGETQYFGPGTRLLVL.

The chain uses TRBV4-1 and TRBJ2-6, with D possibly matching TRBD1 (6 bases). V gave up 0 bases and J gave up 2 bases, with 8 bases separating them. The length of the CDR3 is 16 residues. Germline CDR1 reads MGHRA; CDR2 reads YSYEKL. The CDR3 nucleotides are TGCGCCAGCAGCCAAGACAGGGGCACTGGGGCCAACGTCCTGACTTTC. Translation: CASSQDRGTGANVLTF.

This rearrangement joins TRBV19 to TRBJ1-3, with TRBD1 as a possible D gene (6 bases). The V and J ends lost 7 bases and 4 bases respectively, with 20 bases between them. Germline lookup yields CDR1 LNHDA and CDR2 SQIVND (reference sequence). The CDR3 covers 16 residues. The CDR3 sequence is CASTEPGTKAGNTIYF. The CDR3 DNA follows: TGTGCCAGTACCGAACCCGGGACAAAAGCGGGAAACACCATATATTTT. Variable domain in full (rest from reference TRBV19 and TRBJ1-3): DGGITQSPKYLFRKEGQNVTLSCEQNLNHDAMYWYRQDPGQGLRLIYYSQIVNDFQKGDIAEGYSVSREKKESFPLTVTSAQKNPTAFYLCASTEPGTKAGNTIYFGEGSWLTVV.

The genes are TRBV7-2 and TRBJ2-2; D perhaps matches TRBD2 (6 bases). CDR3 length equals 16 residues. Trimming shortened V by 11 bases and J by 2 bases, and 21 bases separated the two germline ends. Per germline, CDR1 SGHTA and CDR2 FQGNSA. The CDR3 coding sequence is TGTGCCTTCCGGGGTGGTACTAGCCGCAACACCGGGGAGCTGTTTTTT. Protein sequence: CAFRGGTSRNTGELFF.

The chain combines TRBV6-5 with TRBJ1-2; possibly TRBD1 for D (6 bases). The V and J ends lost 5 bases and 8 bases respectively, with 12 bases between them. CDR3 size: 12 residues. The V gene's germline CDR1 is MNHEY and CDR2 SVGAGI. CDR3 DNA sequence: TGTGCCAGCAGTACTCCAGGGGAAGGCTACACCTTC. Protein product: CASSTPGEGYTF.

This chain connects TRBV7-2 to TRBJ2-1; no clear D gene. Germline assignment: CDR1 SGHTA and CDR2 FQGNSA. Trimming cost V 1 base and J 7 bases, with 11 bases left between them. The CDR3 contains 14 residues. The CDR3: CASSLVASSNEQFF. The CDR3 DNA sequence: TGTGCCAGCAGCTTAGTTGCTAGTTCGAATGAGCAGTTCTTC.

V and J are TRBV7-2 and TRBJ2-5, with 8 bases matching TRBD1. Germline values: CDR1 SGHTA, CDR2 FQGNSA. Germline trimming cut 5 bases from V and 4 bases from J; bases unmatched to any gene: 0. CDR3 length equals 12 residues. For the CDR3, the DNA is TGTGCCAGCAGCACAGGGGGAGAGACCCAGTACTTC. Its protein is CASSTGGETQYF.

The chain carries TRBV9 and TRBJ2-1; the D gene is possibly TRBD2 (6 bases). The length of the CDR3 is 16 residues. V was clipped by 4 bases and J by 0 bases, with 14 bases between them. CDR1 and CDR2 from the germline V gene are SGDLS and YYNGEE. CDR3 sequence: CASSPRDSRSYNEQFF. DNA of the CDR3: TGTGCCAGCAGCCCCCGGGACTCTCGCTCCTACAATGAGCAGTTCTTC.

The rearrangement uses TRBV11-1 and TRBJ2-7; 7 bases line up with TRBD2. The CDR3 has 12 amino acids. Germline CDR1 SGHAT, CDR2 FQDESV (reference sequence). Unmatched junction bases numbered 1, after V lost 4 bases and J lost 4 bases. CDR3 amino acids: CASSSGGYEQYF. CDR3 nucleotides: TGTGCCAGCAGCTCCGGGGGGTACGAGCAGTACTTC.